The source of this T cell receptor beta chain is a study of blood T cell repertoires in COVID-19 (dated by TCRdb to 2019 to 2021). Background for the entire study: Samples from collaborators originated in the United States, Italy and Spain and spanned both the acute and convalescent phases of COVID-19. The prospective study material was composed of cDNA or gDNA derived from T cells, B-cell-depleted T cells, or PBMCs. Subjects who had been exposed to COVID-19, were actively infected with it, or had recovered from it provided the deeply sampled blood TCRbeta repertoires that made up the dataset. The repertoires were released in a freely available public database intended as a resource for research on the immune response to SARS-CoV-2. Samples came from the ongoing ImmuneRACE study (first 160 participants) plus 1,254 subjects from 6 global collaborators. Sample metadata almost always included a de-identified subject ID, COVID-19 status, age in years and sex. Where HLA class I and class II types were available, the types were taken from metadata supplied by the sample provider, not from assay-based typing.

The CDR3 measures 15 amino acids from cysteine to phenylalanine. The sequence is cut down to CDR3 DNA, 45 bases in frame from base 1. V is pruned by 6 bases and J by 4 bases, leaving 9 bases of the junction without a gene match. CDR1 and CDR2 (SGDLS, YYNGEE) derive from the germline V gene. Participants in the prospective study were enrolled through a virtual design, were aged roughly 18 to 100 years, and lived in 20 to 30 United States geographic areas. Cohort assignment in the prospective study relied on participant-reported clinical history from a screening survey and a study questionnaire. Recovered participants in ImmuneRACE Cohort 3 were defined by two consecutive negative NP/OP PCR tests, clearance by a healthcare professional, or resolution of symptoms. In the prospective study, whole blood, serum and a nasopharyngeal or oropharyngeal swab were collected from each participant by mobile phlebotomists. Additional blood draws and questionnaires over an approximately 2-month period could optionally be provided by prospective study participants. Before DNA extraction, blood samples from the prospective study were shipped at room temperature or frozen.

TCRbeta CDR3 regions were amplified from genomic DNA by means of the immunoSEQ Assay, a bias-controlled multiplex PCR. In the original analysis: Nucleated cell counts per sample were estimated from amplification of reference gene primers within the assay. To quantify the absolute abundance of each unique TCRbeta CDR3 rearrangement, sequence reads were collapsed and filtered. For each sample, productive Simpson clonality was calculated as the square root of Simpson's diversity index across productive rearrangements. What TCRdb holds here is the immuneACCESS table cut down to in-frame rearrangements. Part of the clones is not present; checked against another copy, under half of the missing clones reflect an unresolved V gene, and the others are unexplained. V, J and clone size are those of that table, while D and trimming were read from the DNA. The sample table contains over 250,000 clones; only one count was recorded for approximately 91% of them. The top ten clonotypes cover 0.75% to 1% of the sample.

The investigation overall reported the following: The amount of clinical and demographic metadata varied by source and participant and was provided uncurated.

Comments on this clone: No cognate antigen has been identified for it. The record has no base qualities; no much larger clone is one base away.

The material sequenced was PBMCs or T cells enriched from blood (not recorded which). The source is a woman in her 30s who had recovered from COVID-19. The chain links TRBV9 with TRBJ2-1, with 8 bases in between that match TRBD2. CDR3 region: CASTRLAWIYNEQFF. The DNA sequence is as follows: TGTGCCAGCACCAGACTAGCGTGGATTTACAATGAGCAGTTCTTC.